Detailed here is one TCR beta chain. A sample-barcoded 5' primer and a J-beta primer mix were used in a second PCR of roughly 6 to 11 cycles. Every cDNA molecule carried a tag from a template-switch adaptor bearing 12 random nucleotides. TCRdb processed the 5' RACE reads anew with MiXCR; each CDR3 protein has one entry. The sample lists roughly 2 million distinct CDR3 sequences, 49% seen once, with more than 2% in the top ten. The sample is drawn from a study of blood T cells in healthy people across ages. Overall study context: When template switching was applied, about one barcoded beta molecule was captured per two T cells.

Trimming removed 8 bases at V and 1 base at J, with 13 bases between. Germline CDR1 and CDR2: MNHNY and SVGAGI (reference sequence). There are 14 residues in the CDR3. Isolation of PBMCs gave at least 7 million cells per sample. Sequencing input: blood. The rearrangement joins TRBV6-6 to TRBJ2-3; D perhaps matches TRBD2 (5 bases). The clonotype originates from a woman in her thirties or forties in good health. For the CDR3, the DNA is TGTGCCAGCTCGGGGTCCGTTGGCACAGATACGCAGTATTTT. It specifies CASSGSVGTDTQYF.